The clone carrying this TCR beta chain showed up many times. Trimming removed 1 base at V and 7 bases at J, with 17 bases between. Germline-derived CDR1 and CDR2 are SNHLY and FYNNEI. The CDR3 loop spans 16 amino acids. These data come from a study of early T cells in non-severe SARS-CoV-2 infection. The protocol attached unique molecular identifiers to individual cDNA molecules. TCRdb re-analysed the 5' RACE reads in MiXCR, keeping a single row per CDR3 protein. The repertoire has tens of thousands of distinct CDR3 sequences, about 9% of them found once; the top ten carry under 7%. The clonotype comes from an adult who was a healthcare worker with PCR-confirmed SARS-CoV-2 infection or an uninfected control (not recorded which). V is TRBV2 and J is TRBJ2-1, with D possibly being TRBD2 (7 bases). The specimen sequenced was whole blood. The CDR3 reads CASSEGGGAQLNEQFF. The DNA for the CDR3 is TGTGCCAGCAGTGAAGGTGGGGGGGCCCAATTAAATGAGCAGTTCTTC.